The rows below give T cell receptor beta chains drawn from one sample of a study of OX40 agonist ivuxolimab in advanced cancers. Profiled with immunoSEQ multiplex PCR; TCRdb holds only in-frame clones, not every one. The table records 70,000 to 75,000 clones, 88% of them present only once. The starting material was CD4+ or CD8+ T cells sorted from blood, obtained in a trial of the OX40 agonist ivuxolimab. The source of these receptors is an adult with an advanced solid tumor such as melanoma, head and neck, liver or kidney cancer. The CDR3 runs from the conserved cysteine through the conserved F or W. D genes are given only for firm matches.

D gene: TRBD2; V gene: TRBV6-6; CDR3 protein: CASSYIAGNTGELFF
D gene: TRBD2; V gene: TRBV7-3; CDR3 protein: CASSHWGGTTDTQYF
D gene: .; V gene: TRBV7-3; CDR3 protein: CASSLYGGGPRGTQYF
D gene: TRBD2; V gene: TRBV7-9; CDR3 protein: CASSFRVAGSTDTQYF
D gene: TRBD1; V gene: TRBV5-1; CDR3 protein: CASSIAGGNGYTF
D gene: .; V gene: TRBV9; CDR3 protein: CASSVGEHTDTQYF
D gene: TRBD1; V gene: TRBV5-1; CDR3 protein: CASGQGSLNYGYTF
D gene: TRBD2; V gene: TRBV27; CDR3 protein: CASSKLAGANNEQFF
D gene: TRBD2; V gene: TRBV19; CDR3 protein: CASKERGAGEQYF
D gene: TRBD2; V gene: TRBV7-3; CDR3 protein: CASSSGTSVTGELFF
D gene: .; V gene: TRBV5-4; CDR3 protein: CASSLTGINYGYTF
D gene: .; V gene: TRBV30; CDR3 protein: CAWSLNTGGEKLFF
D gene: TRBD2; V gene: TRBV7-3; CDR3 protein: CASSFGTSGRIEQFF
D gene: TRBD1; V gene: TRBV6-1; CDR3 protein: CASSEILRGPVYGYTF
D gene: .; V gene: TRBV20-1; CDR3 protein: CSASSSYEQYF
D gene: .; V gene: TRBV2; CDR3 protein: CASSETGANVLTF
D gene: TRBD1; V gene: TRBV19; CDR3 protein: CASNPQGARNQPQHF
D gene: TRBD1; V gene: TRBV7-2; CDR3 protein: CASSTQDRGLGGYTF
D gene: .; V gene: TRBV11-2; CDR3 protein: CASSLAGAETQYF
D gene: .; V gene: TRBV20-1; CDR3 protein: CSARKLNEQFF
D gene: .; V gene: TRBV5-1; CDR3 protein: CASSSTPLREKLFF
D gene: .; V gene: TRBV5-1; CDR3 protein: CASRDVEKLFF
D gene: .; V gene: TRBV28; CDR3 protein: CASSISGGGPYEQYF
D gene: .; V gene: TRBV4-1; CDR3 protein: CASSQAQGGDTQYF
D gene: .; V gene: TRBV6-1; CDR3 protein: CASSEASQGGNEQFF
D gene: TRBD1; V gene: TRBV5-1; CDR3 protein: CASSWGQVETQYF
D gene: TRBD1; V gene: TRBV18; CDR3 protein: CASSPGQNEKLFF
D gene: TRBD1; V gene: TRBV7-9; CDR3 protein: CASSWGDRGFQETQYF
D gene: TRBD2; V gene: TRBV27; CDR3 protein: CASSSPGGGWYEQYF
D gene: .; V gene: TRBV4-2; CDR3 protein: CASSQDRGRKQFF
D gene: TRBD2; V gene: TRBV10-1; CDR3 protein: CASSSGTSGQYF
D gene: .; V gene: TRBV9; CDR3 protein: CASSGRAHNSPLHF